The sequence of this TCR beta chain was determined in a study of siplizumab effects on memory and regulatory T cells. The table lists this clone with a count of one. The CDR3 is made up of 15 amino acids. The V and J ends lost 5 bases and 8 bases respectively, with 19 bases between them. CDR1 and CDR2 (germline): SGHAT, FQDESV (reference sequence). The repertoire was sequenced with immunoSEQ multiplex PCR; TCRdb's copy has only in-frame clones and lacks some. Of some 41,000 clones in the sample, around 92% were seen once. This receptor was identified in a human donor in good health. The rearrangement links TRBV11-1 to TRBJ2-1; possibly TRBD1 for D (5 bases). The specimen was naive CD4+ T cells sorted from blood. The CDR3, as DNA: TGTGCCAGCAGCGGGGCAAGAGTGTCGGGCGATGAGCAGTTCTTC. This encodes CASSGARVSGDEQFF.